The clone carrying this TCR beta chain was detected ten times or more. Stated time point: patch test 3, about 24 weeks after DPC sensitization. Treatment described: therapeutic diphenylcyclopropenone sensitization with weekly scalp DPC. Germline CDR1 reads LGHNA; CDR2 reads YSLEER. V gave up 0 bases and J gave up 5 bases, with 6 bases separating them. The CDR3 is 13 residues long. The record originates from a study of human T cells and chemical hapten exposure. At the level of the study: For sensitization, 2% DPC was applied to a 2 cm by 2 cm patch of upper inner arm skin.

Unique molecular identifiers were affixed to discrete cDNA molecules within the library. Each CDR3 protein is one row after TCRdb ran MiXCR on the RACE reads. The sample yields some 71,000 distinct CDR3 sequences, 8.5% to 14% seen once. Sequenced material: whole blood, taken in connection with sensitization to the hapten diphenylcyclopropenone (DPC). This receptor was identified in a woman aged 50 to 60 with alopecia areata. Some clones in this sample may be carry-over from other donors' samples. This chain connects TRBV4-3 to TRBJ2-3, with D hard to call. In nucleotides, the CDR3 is TGCGCCAGCAGCCAAGACTTCGGAGATACGCAGTATTTT. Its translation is CASSQDFGDTQYF.